These 19 T cell receptor beta chains came from one sample sequenced in a study of T-cell reconstitution after alpha-beta-depleted transplantation in children. The authors prepared the TCRbeta library with unique molecular identifiers. TCRdb recomputed calls from the PCR reads with MiXCR, one row per CDR3 protein. This table has approximately 1,000,000 distinct CDR3 sequences, around 30% appearing once. Sequencing was performed on PBMCs, mostly from graft donor cells, taken 360 days after TCRalphabeta/CD19-depleted stem cell transplant. The receptor source for this set is a boy under three years old who had a stem cell transplant for SCID, so the T cells may come from the graft donor.

CDR3 loop: CASSLGPASPQHF. The CDR3, as DNA: TGTGCCAGCAGCTTAGGGCCAGCCTCGCCCCAGCATTTT. The genes are TRBV7-9 and TRBJ1-5; D gene unclear. The V gene lost 1 base and the J gene lost 9 bases, with 10 bases spanning the gap. This CDR3 comprises 13 residues. The germline gives CDR1 SEHNR, CDR2 FQNEAQ (reference sequence).

The table lists this clonotype with a few counts. This sequence may be a read error, since a much larger clone differs from it by one base. The chain employs TRBV7-3 and TRBJ2-5; 8 positions agree with TRBD1. The CDR3 has 13 residues. Germline V gene sequence: CDR1 SGHTA, CDR2 FQGTGA. Trimming at V came to 5 bases and at J to 5 bases, leaving 4 bases not matched to a gene. CDR3 coding DNA: TGTGCCAGCAGCCGGGACAGGAGGGAGACCCAGTACTTC. It is translated as CASSRDRRETQYF.

This clonotype was observed a handful of times. This chain links TRBV7-8 with TRBJ2-3; D gene unclear. Germline CDR1 reads SGHVS; CDR2 reads FQNEAQ. CDR3 length: 17 residues. V was pared by 2 bases and J by 3 bases, with 18 bases between. CDR3 protein: CASSLIPQTMGTDTQYF. The CDR3 nucleotides are TGTGCCAGCAGCTTAATACCTCAGACGATGGGGACAGATACGCAGTATTTT.

The sample holds a few counts of this clonotype. The gene calls are TRBV9 and TRBJ1-3, with D perhaps matching TRBD1 (5 bases). This CDR3 has 15 amino acids. The germline V gene has CDR1 SGDLS and CDR2 YYNGEE. With 0 bases removed from V and 5 bases from J, the gap between germline ends came to 12 bases. The CDR3 loop is CASSVGAGGRNTIYF. The DNA for the CDR3 is TGTGCCAGCAGCGTAGGGGCCGGGGGACGAAACACCATATATTTT.

This clonotype turned up a few times. The chain joins TRBV29-1 to TRBJ2-2; 9 bases agree with TRBD2. Looked up from germline, CDR1 is SQVTM and CDR2 is ANQGSEA. Trimming took 7 bases from V and 5 from J; bases not matched to a gene: 8. This CDR3 has 14 residues. The CDR3 sequence is CSASGAPLTGELFF. The CDR3 region has the DNA TGCAGCGCTAGCGGGGCACCCTTGACCGGGGAGCTGTTTTTT.

The gene calls are TRBV19 and TRBJ1-2; no reliable D call. CDR3 length: 13 residues. Looked up from germline, CDR1 is LNHDA and CDR2 is SQIVND (reference sequence). Trimming took 6 bases from V and 8 from J, leaving 16 bases between them. The chain's CDR3 is CASRTQLLEGYTF. CDR3 coding DNA: TGTGCCAGTAGGACCCAACTCTTGGAAGGCTACACCTTC.

The V call is TRBV20-1, the J call TRBJ2-7; a weak D match, TRBD1 (6 bases). V shed 3 bases and J shed 6 bases, with 12 bases lying between them. This CDR3 spans 12 amino acids. From germline, CDR1 is DFQATT and CDR2 SNEGSKA (reference sequence). DNA of the CDR3: TGCAGTGCTAGGCCAGCAGGGGTCGAGCAGTACTTC. It translates to CSARPAGVEQYF.

The gene calls are TRBV20-1 and TRBJ2-7; tentative D call: TRBD2 (5 bases). The length of the CDR3 is 13 residues. CDR1 is DFQATT and CDR2 is SNEGSKA in the germline V gene (reference sequence). V was cut by 0 bases and J by 3 bases, with 9 bases left in between. The CDR3 spells CSAREGDLYEQYF. The CDR3 region has the DNA TGCAGTGCTAGAGAGGGAGACCTCTACGAGCAGTACTTC.

The chain has TRBV20-1 and TRBJ2-2; 9 bases agree with TRBD1. V was pared by 6 bases and J by 6 bases, with 20 bases of the junction left unmatched. The CDR3 runs 18 residues. Germline V gene sequence: CDR1 DFQATT, CDR2 SNEGSKA (reference sequence). DNA of the CDR3: TGCAGTGCCACAGGATGGGACAGGGAGGTTGCGAGCTCCGGGGAGCTGTTTTTT. Its translation: CSATGWDREVASSGELFF.

The gene calls are TRBV3-1 and TRBJ1-4; D might be TRBD1 (6 bases). Germline assignment: CDR1 LGHDT and CDR2 YNNKEL (reference sequence). The CDR3 spans 17 residues. Between the trimmed V and J ends, which lost 4 bases and 8 bases, there was a span of 23 bases. The CDR3: CASSLKDYRVGGEKLFF. The CDR3 bases are TGTGCCAGCAGCCTAAAGGACTACAGGGTCGGCGGGGAAAAACTGTTTTTT.

The V gene is TRBV14, the J gene TRBJ2-7; D possibly matches TRBD1 or TRBD2 (6 bases each). The CDR3 spans 13 residues. Trimming removed 6 bases from V and 2 bases from J, with 11 bases in between. Germline-derived CDR1 and CDR2 are SGHDN and FVKESK. In DNA form, the CDR3 reads TGTGCCAGCAGATCGGGGGCAACCTACGAGCAGTACTTC. Amino acids: CASRSGATYEQYF. Based on the CDR3 plus reference TRBV14 and TRBJ2-7, the full variable domain is EAGVTQFPSHSVIEKGQTVTLRCDPISGHDNLYWYRRVMGKEIKFLLHFVKESKQDESGMPNNRFLAERTGGTYSTLKVQPAELEDSGVYFCASRSGATYEQYFGPGTRLTVT.

The rearrangement uses TRBV5-1 and TRBJ2-6; TRBD1 is a possible D gene (6 bases). The CDR3 loop spans 20 amino acids. V shed 3 bases and J shed 0 bases, with 22 bases lying between them. From germline, CDR1 is SGHRS and CDR2 YFSETQ. The CDR3 nucleotides read TGCGCCAGCAGCTCTCTGGGGGCAGGATCGACCTTCTCTGGGGCCAACGTCCTGACTTTC. Its translation is CASSSLGAGSTFSGANVLTF.

The rearrangement uses TRBV10-3 and TRBJ1-1; D remains ambiguous. Trimming shortened V by 7 bases and J by 4 bases, and 13 bases separated the two germline ends. This CDR3 has 13 amino acids. Germline loops: CDR1 ENHRY, CDR2 SYGVKD. CDR3 bases: TGTGCCATCACCGACCATGGGAGCACTGAAGCTTTCTTT. It translates to CAITDHGSTEAFF.

This clonotype occurred a few times. The chain employs TRBV20-1 and TRBJ1-1; 9 bases are shared with TRBD1. Germline V gene lookup returns CDR1 DFQATT and CDR2 SNEGSKA (reference sequence). This CDR3 has 13 amino acids. Germline trimming cut 6 bases from V and 5 bases from J; bases unmatched to any gene: 7. CDR3 in DNA: TGCAGTGCAAGGACGGGACAGGGAACTGAAGCTTTCTTT. Translating it yields CSARTGQGTEAFF.

Only a few counts were recorded for this clonotype. The chain recombines TRBV3-1 with TRBJ1-2; 9 positions agree with TRBD1. CDR1 LGHDT and CDR2 YNNKEL come from the germline V gene (reference sequence). The CDR3 spans 15 residues. V was pared by 4 bases and J by 8 bases, with 11 bases of the junction left unmatched. CDR3 loop: CASSPDRGKIYGYTF. DNA for the CDR3: TGTGCCAGCAGCCCGGACAGGGGAAAAATCTACGGCTACACCTTC.

This clonotype was observed a few times. The V gene is TRBV29-1, the J gene TRBJ2-7; D ambiguous. This CDR3 has 12 residues. V shed 4 bases and J shed 4 bases, with 11 bases lying between them. CDR1 SQVTM and CDR2 ANQGSEA come from the germline V gene. This CDR3 reads CSVVGALYEQYF. The CDR3 DNA reads as TGCAGCGTTGTTGGTGCCTTATACGAGCAGTACTTC.

A few counts support this clonotype. V is TRBV5-1 and J is TRBJ2-7; 9 bases align to TRBD2. The CDR3 loop spans 15 amino acids. V shed 2 bases and J 3 bases; nucleotides not matched to a gene: 6. Looked up from germline, CDR1 is SGHRS and CDR2 is YFSETQ. This CDR3 is CASSLLAGDFYEQYF. The CDR3, as DNA: TGCGCCAGCAGCTTACTAGCGGGCGACTTCTACGAGCAGTACTTC.

The chain is built from TRBV15 and TRBJ2-1; D is unresolved. The CDR3 contains 12 residues. V was cut by 1 base and J by 10 bases, with 8 bases left in between. Germline V CDR1 and CDR2: LNHNV, YYDKDF (reference sequence). The CDR3 here is CATSRGSWEQFF. CDR3 nucleotide sequence: TGTGCCACCAGCAGAGGAAGTTGGGAGCAGTTCTTC.

The V gene is TRBV10-2, the J gene TRBJ2-1; possible D gene TRBD2, 6 bases. There are 15 residues in the CDR3. Trimming left V 1 base short and J 4 bases short, with 11 bases between. The germline gives CDR1 WSHSY, CDR2 SAAADI. The CDR3 spells CASSEWGVGYNEQFF. In nucleotides, the CDR3 is TGCGCCAGCAGTGAGTGGGGGGTGGGTTACAATGAGCAGTTCTTC.